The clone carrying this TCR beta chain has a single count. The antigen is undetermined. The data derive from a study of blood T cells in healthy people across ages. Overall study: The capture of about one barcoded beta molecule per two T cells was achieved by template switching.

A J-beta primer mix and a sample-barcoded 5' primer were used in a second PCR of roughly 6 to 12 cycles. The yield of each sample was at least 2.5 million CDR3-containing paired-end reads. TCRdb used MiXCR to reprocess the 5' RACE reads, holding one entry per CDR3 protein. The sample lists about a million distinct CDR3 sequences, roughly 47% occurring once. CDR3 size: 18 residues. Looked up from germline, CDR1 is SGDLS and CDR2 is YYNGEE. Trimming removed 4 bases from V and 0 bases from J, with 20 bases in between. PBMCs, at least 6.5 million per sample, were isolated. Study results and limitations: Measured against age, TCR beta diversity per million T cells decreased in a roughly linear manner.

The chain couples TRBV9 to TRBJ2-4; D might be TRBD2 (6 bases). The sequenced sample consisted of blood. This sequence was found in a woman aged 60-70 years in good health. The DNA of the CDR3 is TGTGCCAGCAGCCCCTATCGAGGCGGGACCTTAGCCAAAAACATTCAGTACTTC. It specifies CASSPYRGGTLAKNIQYF. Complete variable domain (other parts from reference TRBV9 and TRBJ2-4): DSGVTQTPKHLITATGQRVTLRCSPRSGDLSVYWYQQSLDQGLQFLIQYYNGEERAKGNILERFSAQQFPDLHSELNLSSLELGDSALYFCASSPYRGGTLAKNIQYFGAGTRLSVL.